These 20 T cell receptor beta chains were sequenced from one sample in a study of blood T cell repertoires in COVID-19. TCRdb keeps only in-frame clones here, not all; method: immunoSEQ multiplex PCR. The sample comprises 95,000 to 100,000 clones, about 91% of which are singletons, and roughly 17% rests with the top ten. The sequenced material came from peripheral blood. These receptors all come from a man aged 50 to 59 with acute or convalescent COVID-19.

This CDR3 reads CASSAIQGARDYGYTF. The CDR3 nucleotides are TGTGCCAGCTCAGCTATACAGGGGGCGCGGGACTATGGCTACACCTTC. The genes are TRBV18 and TRBJ1-2; 9 nucleotides line up with TRBD1. V dropped 5 bases and J dropped 3; count of bases not matched to a gene: 10. Germline V gene data show CDR1 as KGHSH and CDR2 as LQKENI. There are 16 residues in the CDR3.

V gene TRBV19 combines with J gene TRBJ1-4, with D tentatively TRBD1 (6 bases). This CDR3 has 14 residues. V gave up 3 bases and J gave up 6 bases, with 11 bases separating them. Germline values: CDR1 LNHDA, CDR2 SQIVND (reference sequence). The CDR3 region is CASSIEGGDEKLFF. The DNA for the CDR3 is TGTGCCAGTAGTATCGAAGGGGGGGATGAAAAACTGTTTTTT.

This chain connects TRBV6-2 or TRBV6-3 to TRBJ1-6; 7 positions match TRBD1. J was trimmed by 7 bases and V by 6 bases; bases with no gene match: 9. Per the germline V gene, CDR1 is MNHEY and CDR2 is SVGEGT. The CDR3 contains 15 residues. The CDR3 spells CASSPLDRDNSPLHF. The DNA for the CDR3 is TGTGCCAGCAGCCCCCTTGACAGGGACAATTCACCCCTCCACTTT.

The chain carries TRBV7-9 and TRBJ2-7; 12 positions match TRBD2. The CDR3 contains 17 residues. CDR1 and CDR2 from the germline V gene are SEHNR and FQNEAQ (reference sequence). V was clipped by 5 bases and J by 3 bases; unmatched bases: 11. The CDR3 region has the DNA TGTGCCAGCAGCCTAGGACTAGCGGGGAGCAATGTCTACGAGCAGTACTTC. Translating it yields CASSLGLAGSNVYEQYF.

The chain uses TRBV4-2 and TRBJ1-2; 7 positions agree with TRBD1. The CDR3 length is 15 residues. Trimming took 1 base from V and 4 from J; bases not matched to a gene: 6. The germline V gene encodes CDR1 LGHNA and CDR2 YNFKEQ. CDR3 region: CASSQAGGRIYGYTF. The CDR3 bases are TGTGCCAGCAGCCAAGCAGGGGGACGGATCTATGGCTACACCTTC.

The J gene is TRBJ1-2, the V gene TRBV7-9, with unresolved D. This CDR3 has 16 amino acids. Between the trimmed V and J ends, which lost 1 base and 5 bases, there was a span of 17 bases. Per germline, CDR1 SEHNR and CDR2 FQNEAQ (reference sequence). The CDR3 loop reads CASSLGVGGRNYGYTF. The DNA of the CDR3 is TGTGCCAGCAGCTTAGGAGTAGGAGGGCGAAATTATGGCTACACCTTC.

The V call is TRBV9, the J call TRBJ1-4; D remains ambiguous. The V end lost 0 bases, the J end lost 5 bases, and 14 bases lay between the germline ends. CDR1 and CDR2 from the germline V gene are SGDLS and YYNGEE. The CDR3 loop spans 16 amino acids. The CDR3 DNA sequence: TGTGCCAGCAGCGTAGGAGGGAACCTGGGGAATGAAAAACTGTTTTTT. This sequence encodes CASSVGGNLGNEKLFF.

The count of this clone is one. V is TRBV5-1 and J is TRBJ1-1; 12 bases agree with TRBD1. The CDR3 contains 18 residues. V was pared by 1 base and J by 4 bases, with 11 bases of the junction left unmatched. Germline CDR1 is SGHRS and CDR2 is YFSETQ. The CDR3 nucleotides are TGCGCCAGCAGCTTGACCCCCGGGACAGGGGGCGTTGGCACTGAAGCTTTCTTT. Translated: CASSLTPGTGGVGTEAFF.

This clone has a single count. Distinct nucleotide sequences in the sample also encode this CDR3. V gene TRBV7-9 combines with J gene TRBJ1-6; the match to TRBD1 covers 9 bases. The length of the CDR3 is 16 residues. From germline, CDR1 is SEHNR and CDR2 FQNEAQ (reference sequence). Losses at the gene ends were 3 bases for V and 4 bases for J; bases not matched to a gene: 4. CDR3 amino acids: CASSLGQGFYNSPLHF. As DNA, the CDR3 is TGTGCCAGCAGCTTGGGACAGGGATTTTATAATTCACCCCTCCACTTT. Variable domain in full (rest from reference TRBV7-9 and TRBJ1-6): DTGVSQNPRHKITKRGQNVTFRCDPISEHNRLYWYRQTLGQGPEFLTYFQNEAQLEKSRLLSDRFSAERPKGSFSTLEIQRTEQGDSAMYLCASSLGQGFYNSPLHFGNGTRLTVT.

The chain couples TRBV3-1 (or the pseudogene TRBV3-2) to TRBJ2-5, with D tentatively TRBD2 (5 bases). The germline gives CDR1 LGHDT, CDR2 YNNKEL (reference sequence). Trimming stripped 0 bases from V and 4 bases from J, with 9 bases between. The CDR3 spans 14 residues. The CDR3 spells CASSQDWAGETQYF. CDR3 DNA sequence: TGTGCCAGCAGCCAAGATTGGGCGGGAGAGACCCAGTACTTC.

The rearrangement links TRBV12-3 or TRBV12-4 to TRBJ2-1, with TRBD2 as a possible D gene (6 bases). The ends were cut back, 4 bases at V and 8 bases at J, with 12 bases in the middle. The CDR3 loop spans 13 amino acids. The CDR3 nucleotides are TGTGCCAGCAGTTCCGGGGGAAGGCATGAGCAGTTCTTC. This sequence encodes CASSSGGRHEQFF.

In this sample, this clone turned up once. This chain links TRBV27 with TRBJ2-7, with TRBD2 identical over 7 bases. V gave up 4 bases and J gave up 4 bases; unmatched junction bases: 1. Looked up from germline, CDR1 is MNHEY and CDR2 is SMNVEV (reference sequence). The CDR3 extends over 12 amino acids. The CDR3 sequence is CASSSGGYEQYF. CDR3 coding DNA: TGTGCCAGCAGTTCGGGGGGATACGAGCAGTACTTC.

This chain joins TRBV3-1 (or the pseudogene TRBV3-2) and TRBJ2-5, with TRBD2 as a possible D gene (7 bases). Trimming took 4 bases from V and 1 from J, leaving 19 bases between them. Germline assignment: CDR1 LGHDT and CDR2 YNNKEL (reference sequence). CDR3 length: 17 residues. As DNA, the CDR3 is TGTGCCAGCAGCCCCGGAGGTCGGGGGGCCCTCCAAGAGACCCAGTACTTC. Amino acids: CASSPGGRGALQETQYF.

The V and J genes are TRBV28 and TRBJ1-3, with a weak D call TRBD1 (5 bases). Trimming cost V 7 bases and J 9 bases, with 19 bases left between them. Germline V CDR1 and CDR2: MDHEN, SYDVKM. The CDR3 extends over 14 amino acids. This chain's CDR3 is CASTPWAQGATIYF. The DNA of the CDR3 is TGTGCCAGCACCCCCTGGGCCCAAGGGGCCACCATATATTTT.

The CDR3 DNA sequence: TGTGCCAGCAGCCTTAGCGGGGGGGCTGCGGGGGAGCAGTACTTC. Protein sequence: CASSLSGGAAGEQYF. The rearrangement uses TRBV3-1 (or the pseudogene TRBV3-2) and TRBJ2-7; 11 bases are shared with TRBD2. Germline V gives CDR1 LGHDT, CDR2 YNNKEL (reference sequence). This CDR3 has 15 amino acids. V dropped 4 bases and J dropped 7; count of bases not matched to a gene: 9.

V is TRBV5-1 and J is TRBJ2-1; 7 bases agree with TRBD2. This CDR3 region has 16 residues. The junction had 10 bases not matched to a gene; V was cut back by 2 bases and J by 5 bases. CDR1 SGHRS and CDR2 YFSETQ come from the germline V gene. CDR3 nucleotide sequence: TGCGCCAGCAGCTTCCTCGGGGCGGGGGTTAACAATGAGCAGTTCTTC. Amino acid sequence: CASSFLGAGVNNEQFF.

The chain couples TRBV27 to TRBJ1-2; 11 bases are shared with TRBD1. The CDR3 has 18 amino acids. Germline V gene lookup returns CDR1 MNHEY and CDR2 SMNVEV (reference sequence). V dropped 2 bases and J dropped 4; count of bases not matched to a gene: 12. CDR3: CASSLGRDRGISGYGYTF. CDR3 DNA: TGTGCCAGCAGTTTAGGCAGGGACAGGGGGATCTCCGGCTATGGCTACACCTTC.

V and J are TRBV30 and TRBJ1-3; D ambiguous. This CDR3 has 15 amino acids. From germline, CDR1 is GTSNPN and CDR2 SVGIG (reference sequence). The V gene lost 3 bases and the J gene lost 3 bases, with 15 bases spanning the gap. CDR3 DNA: TGTGCCTGGAGCGCTGCTGAACTGGTTGGAAACACCATATATTTT. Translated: CAWSAAELVGNTIYF. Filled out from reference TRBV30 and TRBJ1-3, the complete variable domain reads SQTIHQWPATLVQPVGSPLSLECTVEGTSNPNLYWYRQAAGRGLQLLFYSVGIGQISSEVPQNLSASRPQDRQFILSSKKLLLSDSGFYLCAWSAAELVGNTIYFGEGSWLTVV.

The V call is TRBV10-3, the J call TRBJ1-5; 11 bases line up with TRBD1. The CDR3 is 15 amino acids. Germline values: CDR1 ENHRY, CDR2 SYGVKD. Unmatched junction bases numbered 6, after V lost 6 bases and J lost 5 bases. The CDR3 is CAIRKGQGEYQPQHF. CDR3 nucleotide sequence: TGTGCCATCAGAAAGGGACAGGGGGAGTATCAGCCCCAGCATTTT.

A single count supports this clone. CDR3 sequence reads: CASSQAGFASPLHF. In nucleotides, the CDR3 is TGCGCCAGCAGCCAGGCAGGGTTCGCTTCACCCCTCCACTTT. The chain couples TRBV5-1 to TRBJ1-6, with TRBD1 as a possible D gene (5 bases). Trimming stripped 4 bases from V and 9 bases from J, with 14 bases between. The CDR3 contains 14 residues. The V gene's germline CDR1 is SGHRS and CDR2 YFSETQ. Full variable domain (rest looked up from reference TRBV5-1 and TRBJ1-6): KAGVTQTPRYLIKTRGQQVTLSCSPISGHRSVSWYQQTPGQGLQFLFEYFSETQRNKGNFPGRFSGRQFSNSRSEMNVSTLELGDSALYLCASSQAGFASPLHFGNGTRLTVT.